This T cell receptor beta chain was observed in a study of T cell changes during pregnancy in multiple sclerosis (dated by TCRdb to about 2019). Regarding the study in general: The study looked at changes in the T cell repertoire across pregnancy in women with multiple sclerosis.

This clone was detected once. This clone's antigen is unknown. Qualities for individual bases were not recorded, and no much larger clone is one base off. The CDR3 starts with the cysteine, ends with the phenylalanine, and has 17 residues. Of the read, only the CDR3 DNA is kept; its 51 bases are in frame from base 1. The CDR1 and CDR2 encoded by the germline V gene (reference sequence) are MNHEY and SMNVEV. Trimming accounts for 2 bases at V and 5 bases at J, while the number of junction bases matched to no gene is 12. The library was built by means of the immunoSEQ multiplex PCR assay. In TCRdb, the immuneACCESS table is reduced to in-frame sequences with V and J assigned. These tables do not hold every clone; where another copy was compared, an unresolved V gene accounts for under half, and the others remain unexplained. Recorded for this sample are about 110,000 clones; 90% to 95% of them occurred a single time. The ten top clones hold more than 1.5% of the sample.

The sequence derives from a female donor with multiple sclerosis, enrolled in a pregnancy study. This chain is built from TRBV27 and TRBJ1-5; TRBD1 fits 7 bases in the junction. The input for sequencing was peripheral blood, taken in the third trimester of pregnancy. In nucleotides, the sequence is TGTGCCAGCAGTTTACTTGCCGGGACAGTAGGAGATCAGCCCCAGCATTTT. Its protein product is CASSLLAGTVGDQPQHF.